In this sample, the clone carrying this T cell receptor beta chain turned up many times. No antigen is known for it. V was trimmed by 5 bases and J by 4 bases, leaving 21 bases between them. The germline V gene encodes CDR1 SGHAT and CDR2 FQNNGV. The CDR3 totals 16 residues. In TCRdb, the 5' RACE reads were re-called with MiXCR into one record per CDR3 protein. This table holds 400,000 or so distinct CDR3 sequences, 6.2% found once. This entry is derived from a study of T cells after yellow fever vaccination. Study-level findings and limits: Within FACS-sorted repertoires, abundant clonotypes contaminating from the bulk population could be present. The secondary response showed a weaker magnitude and a faster peak, day 5 versus 15. Most clones from primary vaccination were detected again post-booster (96% CD4, around 90% CD8).

The sample consisted of PBMCs, taken 5 days after the yellow fever booster vaccination. J is TRBJ2-7 and V is TRBV11-2; D may be TRBD1 (6 bases). The sequence was obtained from a man aged 25-45 years who received the YFV17D yellow fever vaccine. The chain's CDR3 is CASSADSGHTWYEQYF. DNA for the CDR3: TGTGCCAGCAGCGCAGATTCGGGACATACGTGGTACGAGCAGTACTTC. Based on the CDR3 plus reference TRBV11-2 and TRBJ2-7, the full variable domain is EAGVAQSPRYKIIEKRQSVAFWCNPISGHATLYWYQQILGQGPKLLIQFQNNGVVDDSQLPKDRFSAERLKGVDSTLKIQPAKLEDSAVYLCASSADSGHTWYEQYFGPGTRLTVT.